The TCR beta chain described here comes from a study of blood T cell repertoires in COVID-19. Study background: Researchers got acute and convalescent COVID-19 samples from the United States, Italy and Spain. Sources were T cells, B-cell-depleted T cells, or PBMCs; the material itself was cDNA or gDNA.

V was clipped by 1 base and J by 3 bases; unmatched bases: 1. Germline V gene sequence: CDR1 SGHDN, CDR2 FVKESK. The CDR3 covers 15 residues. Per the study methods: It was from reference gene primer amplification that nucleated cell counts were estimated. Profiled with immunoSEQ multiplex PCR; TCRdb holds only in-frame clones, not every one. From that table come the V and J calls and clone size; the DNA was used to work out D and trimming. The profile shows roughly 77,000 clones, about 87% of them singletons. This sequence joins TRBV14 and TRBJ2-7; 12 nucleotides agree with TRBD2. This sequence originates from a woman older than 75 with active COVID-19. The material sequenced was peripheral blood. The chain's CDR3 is CASSQGLAGVYEQYF. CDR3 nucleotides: TGTGCCAGCAGCCAAGGACTAGCGGGAGTCTACGAGCAGTACTTC.